This T cell receptor beta chain was sequenced in a study of T cell responses to AZD1222 COVID-19 vaccine. Regarding the study as a whole: Only five to seven AZD1222 recipients tested seropositive at baseline. Rises in breadth and depth of Spike-specific TCRs came after two AZD1222 doses.

TCRdb's copy holds only in-frame clones and misses some; the assay was immunoSEQ multiplex PCR. The sample includes 180,000 or so clones, approximately 95% of them seen just once. A remark on this clone: Its antigen is currently unknown.

This CDR3 is 12 amino acids long. The germline V and J ends were trimmed by 6 bases and 6 bases, with 11 bases remaining between them. This sequence joins TRBV12-3 or TRBV12-4 and TRBJ1-2, with D possibly being TRBD1 (5 bases). The sequence was collected from an adult who received the MenACWY meningococcal vaccine as a control. The starting material was peripheral blood, obtained 28 days after the second dose of the MenACWY control vaccine. CDR3 bases: TGTGCCAGCAGCATCCAGGGACATGGCTACACCTTC. This codes for CASSIQGHGYTF.